The clone carrying this T cell receptor beta chain was found once. This sample stems from a study of blood T cell repertoires in COVID-19. Overall study context: The cDNA or gDNA used as material had been derived from T cells, B-cell-depleted T cells, or PBMCs.

Using immunoSEQ multiplex PCR, the repertoire was profiled, and TCRdb retains in-frame clones only, with some absent. The sample gives around 220,000 clones, less than 85% of which show up once; roughly 7% is in the top ten. The Seattle site enrolled patients during active infection and followed them longitudinally. This CDR3 region has 15 residues. V shed 2 bases and J shed 0 bases, with 11 bases lying between them. Germline assignment: CDR1 SGHTS and CDR2 YDEGEE. The source of this sequence is a woman over 75 with COVID-19, enrolled during active disease. The chain joins TRBV5-8 to TRBJ1-1; no clear D. Input material: peripheral blood. The CDR3 spells CASSFSIRVNTEAFF. CDR3 nucleotide sequence: TGTGCCAGCAGCTTTTCCATCCGAGTGAACACTGAAGCTTTCTTT.